Presented here are 9 T cell receptor beta chains from one specimen sequenced in a study of CD8 T cells in ankylosing spondylitis. A single record per CDR3 protein comes from TCRdb applying MiXCR to the 5' RACE reads. The data hold some 150,000 distinct CDR3 sequences, with more than 9.5% observed a single time. Sequenced sample: blood, either unsorted or a sorted T cell fraction (not recorded which). The receptors come from a female donor with ankylosing spondylitis or in good health (not recorded which).

This clonotype was observed at least ten times. The genes are TRBV7-6 and TRBJ2-1, with 7 bases matching TRBD2. The CDR3 covers 19 residues. J lost 7 bases, V lost 6 bases, and 24 bases had no gene match. Germline values: CDR1 SGHVS, CDR2 FNYEAQ. The CDR3 reads CASSPSLGLARRGDNEQFF. The CDR3 DNA is TGTGCCAGCAGTCCTTCGCTAGGACTGGCTCGTCGGGGGGATAATGAGCAGTTCTTC.

V is TRBV11-3 and J is TRBJ1-1; no clear D. The germline V and J ends were trimmed by 2 bases and 2 bases, with 6 bases remaining between them. Germline CDR1 SGHNT, CDR2 YENEEA. The CDR3 runs to 13 residues. The CDR3: CASSLPPNTEAFF. The CDR3 DNA reads as TGTGCCAGCAGCTTACCGCCAAACACTGAAGCTTTCTTT.

The sample holds many counts of this clonotype. The chain links TRBV19 to TRBJ2-3; D assignment may be TRBD1 or TRBD2 (5 bases each). Germline CDR1 reads LNHDA; CDR2 reads SQIVND (reference sequence). The CDR3 is made up of 18 amino acids. Trimming took off 5 bases at V and 0 bases at J, with 21 bases between the two ends. This CDR3 reads CASSYGPGRRTSTDTQYF. In DNA, the CDR3 is TGTGCCAGTAGTTACGGACCGGGACGCAGAACTAGCACAGATACGCAGTATTTT.

This clonotype was detected many times. The rearrangement links TRBV10-3 to TRBJ2-4, with 8 bases that match TRBD1. The V and J ends lost 0 bases and 8 bases, in that order; junction bases with no gene match: 6. This CDR3 region has 15 residues. Germline lookup yields CDR1 ENHRY and CDR2 SYGVKD. The CDR3 reads CAISESGTGGDIQYF. For the CDR3, the DNA is TGTGCCATCAGTGAGTCCGGGACAGGTGGGGACATTCAGTACTTC.

This clonotype was observed at least ten times. The chain joins TRBV5-5 to TRBJ2-3, with a possible D match to TRBD1 (6 bases). The V gene lost 4 bases and the J gene lost 0 bases, with 9 bases spanning the gap. The CDR3 is 14 amino acids. The germline CDR1 and CDR2 sequences are SGHKS and YYEKEE (reference sequence). The CDR3 nucleotides are TGTGCCAGCAGCCTCACAGGGAGCACAGATACGCAGTATTTT. It encodes CASSLTGSTDTQYF.

A word on this clonotype: A much larger clone differs from this one at a single base, so this may be a read error. The chain combines TRBV5-8 with TRBJ1-2; 9 bases match TRBD1. CDR1 is SGHTS, CDR2 YDEGEE, per germline. This CDR3 has 13 amino acids. CDR3 residues: CASSKETGGRYAF. CDR3 DNA: TGTGCCAGCAGCAAAGAGACAGGGGGACGCTACGCCTTC.

In its sample, this clonotype was seen many times. The V gene is TRBV4-1, the J gene TRBJ1-5; TRBD1 agrees at 8 bases. In germline, CDR1 is MGHRA, CDR2 YSYEKL. J was trimmed by 2 bases and V by 2 bases; bases with no gene match: 2. The CDR3 totals 15 residues. This CDR3 is CASSQTGGGNQPQHF. The CDR3 DNA sequence: TGCGCCAGCAGCCAAACAGGGGGGGGCAATCAGCCCCAGCATTTT.

This clonotype was detected only a few times. V is TRBV7-6 and J is TRBJ2-3; no reliable D call. This CDR3 has 17 residues. In germline, CDR1 is SGHVS, CDR2 FNYEAQ. The ends were cut back, 4 bases at V and 0 bases at J, with 17 bases in the middle. Written as DNA, the CDR3 is TGTGCCAGCAGCTATATAGACGGAAACCCTAGCACAGATACGCAGTATTTT. Translated: CASSYIDGNPSTDTQYF.

About this clonotype: A read error is possible here, since a much larger clone lies one base away. This sequence joins TRBV24-1 and TRBJ2-1; 8 bases align to TRBD2. Per the germline V gene, CDR1 is KGHDR and CDR2 is SFDVKD. CDR3 length: 16 amino acids. Trimming cost V 3 bases and J 3 bases; bases outside gene matches: 6. This chain's CDR3 is CATSDAPSGLYNEQFF. CDR3 coding DNA: TGTGCCACCAGTGATGCTCCTAGCGGGCTCTACAATGAGCAGTTCTTC.